The clone carrying this TCR beta chain came up a few times. The data derive from a study of blood T cell repertoires in COVID-19. Across the whole study: COVID-19 samples, acute and convalescent, were from the United States, Italy and Spain. Sample material is recorded as cDNA or gDNA derived from T cells, B-cell-depleted T cells, or PBMCs.

Losses at the gene ends were 2 bases for V and 7 bases for J; bases not matched to a gene: 10. Looked up from germline, CDR1 is MNHEY and CDR2 is SVGEGT. The CDR3 contains 15 residues. Profiled with immunoSEQ multiplex PCR; TCRdb holds only in-frame clones, not every one. Of 70,000 or so clones listed, 90% to 95% are singletons. The material sequenced was peripheral blood. The sequence was obtained from a human donor in a cohort sampled during active COVID-19. The genes are TRBV6-2 or TRBV6-3 and TRBJ1-1; 7 nucleotides align to TRBD1. The CDR3 reads CASSYAQQGKVEAFF. Here the CDR3 DNA reads TGTGCCAGCAGTTACGCCCAACAGGGGAAAGTTGAAGCTTTCTTT.